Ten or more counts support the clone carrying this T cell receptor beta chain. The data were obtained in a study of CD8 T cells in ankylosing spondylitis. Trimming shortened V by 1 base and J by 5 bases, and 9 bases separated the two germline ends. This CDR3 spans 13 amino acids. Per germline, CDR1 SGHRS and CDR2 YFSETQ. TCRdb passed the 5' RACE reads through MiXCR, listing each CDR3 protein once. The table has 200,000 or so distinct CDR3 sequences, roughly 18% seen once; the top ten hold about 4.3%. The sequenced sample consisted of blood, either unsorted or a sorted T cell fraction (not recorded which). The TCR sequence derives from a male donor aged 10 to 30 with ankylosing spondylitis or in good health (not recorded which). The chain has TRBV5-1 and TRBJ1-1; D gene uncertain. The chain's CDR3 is CASSLIRETEAFF. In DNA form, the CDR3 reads TGCGCCAGCAGCTTGATTCGGGAGACTGAAGCTTTCTTT.